This TCR beta chain was retrieved from a study of a mutant IDH1 vaccine in newly diagnosed glioma. V shed 0 bases and J 1 base; nucleotides not matched to a gene: 1. Looked up from germline, CDR1 is SGDLS and CDR2 is YYNGEE. CDR3 length: 16 residues. Documented time point: baseline, week 1 (first vaccination visit). Treatment in this sample: pre-vaccination baseline after standard-of-care therapy. Here immunoSEQ multiplex PCR was the method, and the copy in TCRdb shows in-frame clones only, minus some. The repertoire consists of about 98,000 clones, with approximately 90% occurring once and the leading ten covering less than 0.65%.

The specimen was PBMCs, collected from a glioma patient treated with radiotherapy, temozolomide or both. The receptor was isolated from a woman aged 45-59 years with glioma. The chain has TRBV9 and TRBJ2-1; 10 nucleotides align to TRBD2. The CDR3 reads CASSVGLAGSYNEQFF. CDR3 in DNA: TGTGCCAGCAGCGTAGGACTAGCGGGTTCCTACAATGAGCAGTTCTTC.